The clone carrying this T cell receptor (beta chain) has more than one count but fewer than ten. The sample belongs to a study of T cells after yellow fever vaccination. Trimming at V came to 5 bases and at J to 5 bases, leaving 6 bases not matched to a gene. The CDR3 consists of 15 residues. The V gene's germline CDR1 is SEHNR and CDR2 FQNEAQ (reference sequence). MiXCR, run by TCRdb on the 5' RACE reads, gives a single entry per CDR3 protein. The repertoire holds about 580,000 distinct CDR3 sequences, with about a sixth as singletons. J is TRBJ2-1 and V is TRBV7-9; 10 bases agree with TRBD2. The sequenced sample was PBMCs, obtained roughly 5 days after the first yellow fever vaccination. The sequence was obtained from a man aged 18 to 35 who received the YFV17D yellow fever vaccine. This CDR3 is CASSPWLAGDNEQFF. The CDR3 coding sequence is TGTGCCAGCAGCCCGTGGCTAGCGGGGGACAATGAGCAGTTCTTC.